What follows are 24 T cell receptor beta chains derived from one specimen sequenced in a study of blood T cell repertoires in COVID-19. The method was immunoSEQ multiplex PCR; TCRdb's version includes in-frame clones alone and lacks a portion of them. The sample has about 440,000 clones, 88% seen once. The sequenced sample consisted of peripheral blood. These TCRs come from a woman aged 45-60 years with COVID-19, enrolled during active disease.

This clone was seen a handful of times. Distinct nucleotide sequences in the sample also encode this CDR3. The chain couples TRBV5-1 to TRBJ1-1, with D possibly TRBD1 on 6 matching bases. Germline CDR1 reads SGHRS; CDR2 reads YFSETQ. Trimming pared 2 bases from V and 5 bases from J, leaving 10 bases between. CDR3 length equals 13 residues. The CDR3 sequence: CASSLGGETEAFF. The CDR3 DNA is TGCGCCAGCAGCTTAGGGGGGGAGACTGAAGCTTTCTTT.

The gene calls are TRBV2 and TRBJ2-1; D possibly corresponds to TRBD2 (7 bases). V lost 1 base and J 7 bases, leaving 14 bases between the germline ends. Germline V gives CDR1 SNHLY, CDR2 FYNNEI. The CDR3 has 15 amino acids. The CDR3 nucleotides are TGTGCCAGCAGTGAAGGGCGGGGGCCTCAGAATGAGCAGTTCTTC. It encodes CASSEGRGPQNEQFF.

The rearrangement links TRBV27 to TRBJ2-1, with TRBD2 identical over 12 bases. Trimming cost V 8 bases and J 1 base; bases outside gene matches: 6. This CDR3 comprises 16 residues. The germline V gene has CDR1 MNHEY and CDR2 SMNVEV (reference sequence). In DNA form, the CDR3 reads TGTGCCAGCCGCCTAGCGGGGGGGAGTTCCTACAATGAGCAGTTCTTC. Translating it yields CASRLAGGSSYNEQFF.

This rearrangement joins TRBV19 to TRBJ2-1, with 11 bases matching TRBD2. The CDR3 loop spans 14 amino acids. Germline V gives CDR1 LNHDA, CDR2 SQIVND (reference sequence). With V trimmed by 1 base and J by 13 bases, 6 bases remained unmatched. The CDR3 bases are TGTGCCAGTAGTATAGCTAGCGGGGGGCCGGGACAGTTCTTC. Its protein is CASSIASGGPGQFF. The complete variable domain, with remaining parts taken from reference TRBV19 and TRBJ2-1, reads DGGITQSPKYLFRKEGQNVTLSCEQNLNHDAMYWYRQDPGQGLRLIYYSQIVNDFQKGDIAEGYSVSREKKESFPLTVTSAQKNPTAFYLCASSIASGGPGQFFGPGTRLTVL.

The chain recombines TRBV19 with TRBJ2-4; the D gene is possibly TRBD1 (5 bases). The V and J ends lost 3 bases and 0 bases respectively, with 15 bases between them. This CDR3 has 17 amino acids. Germline V lookup: CDR1 LNHDA, CDR2 SQIVND (reference sequence). CDR3 protein: CASSMDRQNLAKNIQYF. The CDR3 DNA sequence: TGTGCCAGTAGTATGGACCGACAGAATCTAGCCAAAAACATTCAGTACTTC.

This clone was observed a handful of times. The chain couples TRBV19 to TRBJ2-2; 8 bases are shared with TRBD1. From germline, CDR1 is LNHDA and CDR2 SQIVND (reference sequence). V was pared by 10 bases and J by 6 bases, with 10 bases of the junction left unmatched. This CDR3 region has 14 residues. This CDR3 is CATRDRSPAGELFF. The CDR3 coding sequence is TGTGCCACCCGGGACAGGTCCCCGGCCGGGGAGCTGTTTTTT.

V usage is TRBV19 and J usage is TRBJ1-1, with D possibly TRBD1 on 6 matching bases. The CDR3 consists of 14 residues. From germline, CDR1 is LNHDA and CDR2 SQIVND (reference sequence). Trimming stripped 5 bases from V and 5 bases from J, with 15 bases between. Here the CDR3 reads CASSVTGQGTEAFF. DNA for the CDR3: TGTGCCAGTAGTGTTACAGGGCAGGGGACTGAAGCTTTCTTT.

On this clone itself: In the same sample, other DNA sequences code for this CDR3. CDR3 region: CASSLNTGELFF. The CDR3 DNA reads TGTGCCAGCAGCCTGAACACCGGGGAGCTGTTTTTT. The rearrangement links TRBV9 to TRBJ2-2; D is ambiguous. Between the trimmed V and J ends, which lost 4 bases and 1 base, there was a span of 2 bases. Germline V gene lookup returns CDR1 SGDLS and CDR2 YYNGEE. This CDR3 is 12 amino acids long.

This chain uses TRBV27 with TRBJ1-6; D unresolved. The CDR3 contains 15 residues. Germline V gene data show CDR1 as MNHEY and CDR2 as SMNVEV (reference sequence). The germline V and J ends were trimmed by 3 bases and 7 bases, with 13 bases remaining between them. CDR3 region: CASSLFRGENSPLHF. CDR3 nucleotide sequence: TGTGCCAGCAGTTTGTTCCGGGGTGAGAATTCACCCCTCCACTTT.

J is TRBJ1-4 and V is TRBV6-5, with D possibly being TRBD1 (6 bases). Germline V gene data show CDR1 as MNHEY and CDR2 as SVGAGI. With 7 bases removed from V and 6 bases from J, the gap between germline ends came to 15 bases. The CDR3 length is 14 residues. CDR3 sequence reads: CASTSGGADEKLFF. CDR3 DNA: TGTGCCAGCACATCGGGGGGCGCGGATGAAAAACTGTTTTTT.

The V gene is TRBV3-1 (or the pseudogene TRBV3-2), the J gene TRBJ2-5, with D hard to call. The CDR3 spans 12 residues. Deletions cut 3 bases from V and 5 bases from J, with 7 bases between. The germline CDR1 and CDR2 sequences are LGHDT and YNNKEL (reference sequence). The CDR3 DNA reads TGTGCCAGCAGCCACACCTATGAGACCCAGTACTTC. Amino acid sequence: CASSHTYETQYF.

The V and J genes are TRBV7-8 and TRBJ2-3, with D maybe TRBD1 (5 bases). The V end was cut by 1 base, the J end by 3 bases, with 17 bases between. There are 17 residues in the CDR3. Looked up from germline, CDR1 is SGHVS and CDR2 is FQNEAQ. CDR3 DNA sequence: TGTGCCAGCAGCTTAGTATACCAAGGGGTCTTGACAGATACGCAGTATTTT. Amino acids: CASSLVYQGVLTDTQYF.

The chain uses TRBV27 and TRBJ1-5; D call uncertain. Trimming took off 5 bases at V and 7 bases at J, with 21 bases between the two ends. CDR1 and CDR2 from the germline V gene are MNHEY and SMNVEV (reference sequence). The CDR3 loop spans 16 amino acids. CDR3 bases: TGTGCCAGCAGTCCCACATCATTCACGGGGAACCAGCCCCAGCATTTT. Its translation: CASSPTSFTGNQPQHF.

V is TRBV6-6 and J is TRBJ1-6, with a weak D call TRBD1 (5 bases). V lost 7 bases to trimming and J lost 8 bases, with 18 bases between them. The CDR3 runs to 15 residues. Germline V gene data show CDR1 as MNHNY and CDR2 as SVGAGI (reference sequence). The CDR3 DNA follows: TGTGCCAGCACCTCTACGGGCCAGGGCGATTCACCCCTCCACTTT. Its translation is CASTSTGQGDSPLHF.

The genes are TRBV7-6 and TRBJ2-5; D uncertain. V dropped 5 bases and J dropped 5 bases, with 21 bases sitting between them. In germline, CDR1 is SGHVS, CDR2 FNYEAQ. CDR3 size: 16 residues. The CDR3 loop reads CASSPEVAPQRETQYF. The CDR3 nucleotides are TGTGCCAGCAGCCCCGAGGTAGCACCCCAGAGGGAGACCCAGTACTTC.

J is TRBJ1-1 and V is TRBV7-8; possible D gene TRBD1, 6 bases. The CDR3 has 14 amino acids. Trimming removed 4 bases at V and 0 bases at J, with 9 bases between. Germline loops: CDR1 SGHVS, CDR2 FQNEAQ. The CDR3 is CASSSGTLNTEAFF. In DNA, the CDR3 is TGTGCCAGCAGCTCCGGGACATTGAACACTGAAGCTTTCTTT.

The chain has TRBV7-8 and TRBJ1-5, with 7 bases aligning to TRBD1. Germline-derived CDR1 and CDR2 are SGHVS and FQNEAQ. V shed 3 bases and J 3 bases; nucleotides not matched to a gene: 2. This CDR3 region has 14 residues. CDR3 sequence: CASSFTGVNQPQHF. The CDR3 DNA reads TGTGCCAGCAGCTTCACAGGGGTCAATCAGCCCCAGCATTTT.

This clone was seen only a few times. V usage is TRBV6-5 and J usage is TRBJ1-1, with 8 bases fitting TRBD1. CDR1 and CDR2 from the germline V gene are MNHEY and SVGAGI. The V segment lost 2 bases and the J segment 1 base; nucleotides outside the gene matches: 3. The length of the CDR3 is 15 residues. This CDR3 reads CASSYRTGTNTEAFF. CDR3 in DNA: TGTGCCAGCAGTTACAGGACAGGGACGAACACTGAAGCTTTCTTT.

This chain joins TRBV4-1 and TRBJ1-5; a weak D match, TRBD1 (5 bases). The CDR3 is made up of 16 amino acids. CDR1 is MGHRA and CDR2 is YSYEKL in the germline V gene. Trimming pared 4 bases from V and 7 bases from J, leaving 20 bases between. The CDR3 DNA reads TGCGCCAGCAGCCTAGGGACCCAGGGACTCAGACAGCCCCAGCATTTT. Its protein product is CASSLGTQGLRQPQHF.

This clone appeared a few times. The V gene is TRBV3-1 (or the pseudogene TRBV3-2), the J gene TRBJ1-4, with D possibly TRBD1 on 5 matching bases. V lost 1 base to trimming and J lost 5 bases, with 11 bases between them. This CDR3 contains 15 residues. Germline lookup yields CDR1 LGHDT and CDR2 YNNKEL (reference sequence). CDR3 DNA: TGTGCCAGCAGCCAAGGGAGGAGGGACAATGAAAAACTGTTTTTT. This gives the protein CASSQGRRDNEKLFF.

V gene TRBV6-5 combines with J gene TRBJ1-1, with D unclear. Trimming left V 6 bases short and J 1 base short, with 12 bases between. Germline V lookup: CDR1 MNHEY, CDR2 SVGAGI. CDR3 length: 14 amino acids. This chain's CDR3 is CASSFSGRNTEAFF. The CDR3 DNA reads TGTGCCAGCAGCTTTTCCGGGAGGAACACTGAAGCTTTCTTT.

The V and J genes are TRBV19 and TRBJ2-2; D possibly corresponds to TRBD2 (7 bases). This CDR3 has 15 amino acids. Between the trimmed V and J ends, which lost 5 bases and 1 base, there was a span of 11 bases. Germline V gene lookup returns CDR1 LNHDA and CDR2 SQIVND (reference sequence). The chain's CDR3 is CASSGGALNTGELFF. The CDR3 coding sequence is TGTGCCAGTAGTGGGGGGGCTTTGAACACCGGGGAGCTGTTTTTT. The full variable domain, in which reference TRBV19 and TRBJ2-2 provide the parts outside the CDR3, is DGGITQSPKYLFRKEGQNVTLSCEQNLNHDAMYWYRQDPGQGLRLIYYSQIVNDFQKGDIAEGYSVSREKKESFPLTVTSAQKNPTAFYLCASSGGALNTGELFFGEGSRLTVL.

The chain couples TRBV18 to TRBJ1-2; no firm D call. The CDR3 consists of 12 residues. Deletions cut 4 bases from V and 3 bases from J, with 6 bases between. Germline assignment: CDR1 KGHSH and CDR2 LQKENI. The CDR3 here is CASSRGDYGYTF. Here the CDR3 DNA reads TGTGCCAGCTCACGCGGGGACTATGGCTACACCTTC.

The CDR3 DNA reads as TGCGCCAGCAGACAGTTCCAAGAGACCCAGTACTTC. Amino acid sequence: CASRQFQETQYF. The V gene is TRBV5-1, the J gene TRBJ2-5; D not resolved. V gave up 5 bases and J gave up 1 base, with 6 bases separating them. Germline assignment: CDR1 SGHRS and CDR2 YFSETQ. The CDR3 runs 12 residues.